This T cell receptor (beta chain) was sequenced during a study of shared clonotypes between healthy human individuals. This clone was recorded only once. The CDR3 loop spans 18 amino acids. Germline loops: CDR1 SQVTM, CDR2 ANQGSEA. After removal of 0 bases from V and 4 bases from J, the junction contained 12 bases not matched to a gene. Selected positively for CCR7 and CD45RO-negative, naive CD8 cells excluded terminally differentiated effector memory CD45RA+ cells. Nashville, Tennessee was home to all donors, who were Caucasian adults. Only in-frame clones appear in the TCRdb table, and some are missing; sequencing was by immunoSEQ multiplex PCR. Of more than 2 million clones listed, 90% to 95% are singletons.

The receptor comes from a man aged 18 to 29 in good health. Some clones in this sample may be carry-over from other donors' samples. Material: naive CD8+ T cells from PBMCs. The rearrangement joins TRBV29-1 to TRBJ2-1, with 10 bases identical to TRBD2. The CDR3 sequence: CSVEDLSGRALRYNEQFF. In DNA, the CDR3 is TGCAGCGTTGAAGATCTCAGCGGGAGGGCCCTACGTTACAATGAGCAGTTCTTC.